This record covers a single TCR beta chain. The data were produced by immunoSEQ multiplex PCR, yet TCRdb's version contains in-frame clones alone and is incomplete. The sample lists roughly 150,000 clones; around 82% were seen once. This sample is drawn from a study of blood T cell repertoires in COVID-19. Across the whole study: T cells, B-cell-depleted T cells, or PBMCs provided the cDNA or gDNA that served as material.

The length of the CDR3 is 16 residues. V was shortened by 3 bases and J by 3 bases, with 18 bases between the two germline ends. Germline values: CDR1 LGHDT, CDR2 YNNKEL (reference sequence). Specimen: peripheral blood. The gene calls are TRBV3-1 (or the pseudogene TRBV3-2) and TRBJ2-7; possible D gene TRBD1, 7 bases. This TCR derives from an elderly woman with acute or convalescent COVID-19. Here the CDR3 DNA reads TGTGCCAGCAGCCAGGCGGGACAGCAAGGAGTCTACGAGCAGTACTTC. Its translation: CASSQAGQQGVYEQYF.